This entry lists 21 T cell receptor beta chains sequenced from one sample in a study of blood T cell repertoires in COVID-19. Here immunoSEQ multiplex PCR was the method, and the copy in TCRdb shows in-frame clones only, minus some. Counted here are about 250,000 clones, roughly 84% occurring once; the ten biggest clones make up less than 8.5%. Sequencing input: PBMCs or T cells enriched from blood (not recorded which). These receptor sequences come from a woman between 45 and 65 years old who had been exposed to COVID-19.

The CDR3 bases are TGTGCCAGCAGCCCCTATACGGGGTCTAATGAAAAACTGTTTTTT. Its protein product is CASSPYTGSNEKLFF. The rearrangement uses TRBV7-8 and TRBJ1-4; no reliable D call. The CDR3 length is 15 residues. Germline-derived CDR1 and CDR2 are SGHVS and FQNEAQ. Deletions cut 5 bases from V and 3 bases from J, with 13 bases between.

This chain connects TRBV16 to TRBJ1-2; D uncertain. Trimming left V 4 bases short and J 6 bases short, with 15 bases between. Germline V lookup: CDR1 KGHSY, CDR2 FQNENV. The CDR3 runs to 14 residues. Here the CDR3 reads CASSLHLKQDGYTF. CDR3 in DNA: TGTGCCAGCAGCCTCCACCTGAAGCAGGATGGCTACACCTTC.

This CDR3 reads CASSQDRIDNSPLHF. CDR3 DNA: TGCGCCAGCAGCCAAGATAGAATTGATAATTCACCCCTCCACTTT. V is TRBV4-1 and J is TRBJ1-6; D remains unclear. Trimming took off 0 bases at V and 5 bases at J, with 8 bases between the two ends. The V gene's germline CDR1 is MGHRA and CDR2 YSYEKL. The CDR3 extends over 15 amino acids.

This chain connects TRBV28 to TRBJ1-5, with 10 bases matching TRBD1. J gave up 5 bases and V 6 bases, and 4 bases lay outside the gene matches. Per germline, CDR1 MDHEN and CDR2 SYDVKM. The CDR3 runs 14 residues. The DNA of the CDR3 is TGTGCCAGCAGGACAGGGGGCGCCGATCAGCCCCAGCATTTT. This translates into CASRTGGADQPQHF.

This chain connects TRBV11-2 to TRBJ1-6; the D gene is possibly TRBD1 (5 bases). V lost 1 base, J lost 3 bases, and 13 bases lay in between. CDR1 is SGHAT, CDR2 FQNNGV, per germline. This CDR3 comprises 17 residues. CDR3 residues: CASSLVAVGHYNSPLHF. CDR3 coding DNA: TGTGCCAGCAGCTTAGTAGCCGTGGGGCACTATAATTCACCCCTCCACTTT.

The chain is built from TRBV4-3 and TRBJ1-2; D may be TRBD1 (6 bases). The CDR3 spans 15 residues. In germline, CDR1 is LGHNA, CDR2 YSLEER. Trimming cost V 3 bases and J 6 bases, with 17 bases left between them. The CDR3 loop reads CASSHHPTPGDGYTF. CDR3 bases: TGCGCCAGCAGCCACCACCCGACCCCAGGGGATGGCTACACCTTC.

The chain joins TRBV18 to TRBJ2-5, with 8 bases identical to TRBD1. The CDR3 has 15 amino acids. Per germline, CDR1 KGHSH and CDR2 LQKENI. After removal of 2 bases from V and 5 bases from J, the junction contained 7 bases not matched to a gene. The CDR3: CASSPDRGGFETQYF. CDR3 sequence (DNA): TGTGCCAGCTCACCAGACAGGGGCGGGTTCGAGACCCAGTACTTC.

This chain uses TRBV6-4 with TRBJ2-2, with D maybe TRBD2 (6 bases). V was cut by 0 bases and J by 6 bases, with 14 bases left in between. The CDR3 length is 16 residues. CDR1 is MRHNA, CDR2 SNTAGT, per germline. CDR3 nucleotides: TGTGCCAGCAGTGACTCGGGAGGAGTGGGCGCCGGGGAGCTGTTTTTT. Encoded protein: CASSDSGGVGAGELFF.

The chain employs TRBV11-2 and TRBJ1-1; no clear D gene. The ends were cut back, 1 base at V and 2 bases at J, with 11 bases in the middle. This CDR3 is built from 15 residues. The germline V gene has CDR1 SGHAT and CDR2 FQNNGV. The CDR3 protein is CASSLVWTGNTEAFF. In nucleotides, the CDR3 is TGTGCCAGCAGCTTAGTCTGGACGGGAAACACTGAAGCTTTCTTT. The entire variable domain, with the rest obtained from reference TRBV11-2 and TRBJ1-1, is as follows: EAGVAQSPRYKIIEKRQSVAFWCNPISGHATLYWYQQILGQGPKLLIQFQNNGVVDDSQLPKDRFSAERLKGVDSTLKIQPAKLEDSAVYLCASSLVWTGNTEAFFGQGTRLTVV.

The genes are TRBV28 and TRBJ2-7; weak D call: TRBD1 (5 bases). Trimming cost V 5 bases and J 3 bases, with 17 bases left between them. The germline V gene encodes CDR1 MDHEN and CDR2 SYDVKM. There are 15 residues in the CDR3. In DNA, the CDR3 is TGTGCCAGCAGTCAAACCGACAGTATAGGCTACGAGCAGTACTTC. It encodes CASSQTDSIGYEQYF.

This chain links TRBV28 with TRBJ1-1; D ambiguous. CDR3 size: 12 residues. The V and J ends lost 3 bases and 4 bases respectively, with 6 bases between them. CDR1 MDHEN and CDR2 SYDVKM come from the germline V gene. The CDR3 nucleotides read TGTGCCAGCAGTTTCCCCCGCACTGAAGCTTTCTTT. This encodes CASSFPRTEAFF.

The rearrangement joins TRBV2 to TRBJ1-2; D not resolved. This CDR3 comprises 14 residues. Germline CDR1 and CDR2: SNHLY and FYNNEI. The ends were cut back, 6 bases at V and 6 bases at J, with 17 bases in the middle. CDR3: CASRTDWERDGYTF. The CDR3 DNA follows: TGTGCCAGCAGAACGGACTGGGAGAGAGATGGCTACACCTTC. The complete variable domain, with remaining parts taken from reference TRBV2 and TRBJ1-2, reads EPEVTQTPSHQVTQMGQEVILRCVPISNHLYFYWYRQILGQKVEFLVSFYNNEISEKSEIFDDQFSVERPDGSNFTLKIRSTKLEDSAMYFCASRTDWERDGYTFGSGTRLTVV.

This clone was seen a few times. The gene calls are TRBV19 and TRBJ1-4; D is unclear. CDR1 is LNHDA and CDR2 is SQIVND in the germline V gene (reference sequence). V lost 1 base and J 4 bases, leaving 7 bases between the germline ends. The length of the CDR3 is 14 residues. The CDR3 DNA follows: TGTGCCAGTAGTATAGTTCGCGGTAATGAAAAACTGTTTTTT. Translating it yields CASSIVRGNEKLFF.

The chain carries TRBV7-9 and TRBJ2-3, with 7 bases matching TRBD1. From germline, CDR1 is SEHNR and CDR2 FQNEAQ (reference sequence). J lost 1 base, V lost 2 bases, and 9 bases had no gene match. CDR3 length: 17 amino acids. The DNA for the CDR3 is TGTGCCAGCAGCTTATCAGAGGGGGCCAGGGGCACAGATACGCAGTATTTT. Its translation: CASSLSEGARGTDTQYF.

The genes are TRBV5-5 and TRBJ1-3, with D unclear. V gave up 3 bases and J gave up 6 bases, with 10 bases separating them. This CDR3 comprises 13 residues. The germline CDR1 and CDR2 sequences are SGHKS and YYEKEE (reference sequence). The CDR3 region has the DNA TGTGCCAGCAGCTCGCCGGGGATAAACACCATATATTTT. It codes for CASSSPGINTIYF.

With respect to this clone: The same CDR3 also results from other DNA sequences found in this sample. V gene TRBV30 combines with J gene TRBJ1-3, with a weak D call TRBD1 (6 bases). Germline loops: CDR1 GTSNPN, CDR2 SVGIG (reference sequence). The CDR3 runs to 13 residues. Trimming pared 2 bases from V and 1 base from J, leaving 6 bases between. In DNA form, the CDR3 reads TGTGCCTGGAGTCAGGGGTCTGGAAACACCATATATTTT. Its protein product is CAWSQGSGNTIYF.

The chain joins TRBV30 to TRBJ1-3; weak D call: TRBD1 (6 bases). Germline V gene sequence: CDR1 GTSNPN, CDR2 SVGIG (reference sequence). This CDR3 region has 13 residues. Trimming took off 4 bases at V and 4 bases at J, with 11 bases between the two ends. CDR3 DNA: TGTGCCTGGAAGGGGGTGGGAGGAAACACCATATATTTT. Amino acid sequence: CAWKGVGGNTIYF.

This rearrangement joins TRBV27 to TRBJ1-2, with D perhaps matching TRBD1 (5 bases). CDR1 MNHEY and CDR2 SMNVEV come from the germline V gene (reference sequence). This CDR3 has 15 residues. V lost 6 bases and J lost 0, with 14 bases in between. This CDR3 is CASRGLDISNYGYTF. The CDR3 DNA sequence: TGTGCCAGCAGGGGCCTGGACATATCTAACTATGGCTACACCTTC.

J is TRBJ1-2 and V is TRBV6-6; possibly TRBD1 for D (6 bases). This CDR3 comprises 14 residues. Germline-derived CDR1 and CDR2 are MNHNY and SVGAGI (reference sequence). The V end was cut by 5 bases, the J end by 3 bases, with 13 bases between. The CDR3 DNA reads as TGTGCCAGCAGTACCGGGGGGCTGGACTATGGCTACACCTTC. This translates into CASSTGGLDYGYTF.

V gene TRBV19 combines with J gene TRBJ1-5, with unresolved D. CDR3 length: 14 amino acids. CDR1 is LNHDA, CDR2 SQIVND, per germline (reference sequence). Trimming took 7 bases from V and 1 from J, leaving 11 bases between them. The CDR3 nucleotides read TGTGCCAGTACTCTCAGCGGAAGCAATCAGCCCCAGCATTTT. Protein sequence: CASTLSGSNQPQHF.

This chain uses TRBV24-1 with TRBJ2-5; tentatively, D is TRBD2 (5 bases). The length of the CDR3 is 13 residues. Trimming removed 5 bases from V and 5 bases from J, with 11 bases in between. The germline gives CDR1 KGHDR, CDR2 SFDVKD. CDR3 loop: CATSATGMETQYF. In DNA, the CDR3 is TGTGCCACCAGTGCCACGGGGATGGAGACCCAGTACTTC.